These 21 T cell receptor beta chains came from one sample sequenced in a study of Graves' ophthalmopathy and Graves' hyperthyroidism. RNA transcripts were the template, and TCR beta CDR3 regions were amplified from them. RT-PCR with HTBI primers came first, then second-round multiplex PCR. A single record per CDR3 protein comes from TCRdb applying MiXCR to the multiplex PCR reads. The sample lists fewer than 350,000 distinct CDR3 sequences; about 17% were seen once. The specimen sequenced was peripheral blood. Source of these receptors: an adult man with Graves' ophthalmopathy.

This clonotype showed up just a few times. V usage is TRBV28 and J usage is TRBJ1-5; D unclear. In germline, CDR1 is MDHEN, CDR2 SYDVKM. Trimming left V 3 bases short and J 0 bases short, with 6 bases between. This CDR3 is built from 14 residues. The CDR3 here is CASSFSISNQPQHF. The CDR3 DNA reads as TGTGCCAGCAGTTTCTCAATTAGCAATCAGCCCCAGCATTTT.

This clonotype was observed at least ten times. V and J are TRBV11-2 and TRBJ1-3, with D maybe TRBD1 (5 bases). V lost 1 base and J lost 7, with 17 bases in between. CDR1 and CDR2 (germline): SGHAT, FQNNGV. This CDR3 spans 16 amino acids. CDR3 amino acids: CASSLGPRDLWNTIYF. The CDR3 DNA is TGTGCCAGCAGCTTAGGCCCCCGGGACTTGTGGAACACCATATATTTT.

This clonotype was found many times. The V call is TRBV5-1, the J call TRBJ1-1; unclear D gene. The germline V gene has CDR1 SGHRS and CDR2 YFSETQ. The CDR3 consists of 14 residues. The V and J ends lost 2 bases and 1 base respectively, with 9 bases between them. CDR3 in DNA: TGCGCCAGCAGCTTCGACGGAGGGAACACTGAAGCTTTCTTT. Translating it yields CASSFDGGNTEAFF.

This clonotype was recorded at least ten times. The chain is built from TRBV29-1 and TRBJ1-1; TRBD1 matches at 7 bases. The CDR3 has 16 residues. J was trimmed by 3 bases and V by 1 base; bases with no gene match: 11. In germline, CDR1 is SQVTM, CDR2 ANQGSEA. The CDR3 spells CSVEVYGARGDTEAFF. The CDR3 region has the DNA TGCAGCGTTGAAGTTTACGGGGCCAGGGGGGACACTGAAGCTTTCTTT. Using reference TRBV29-1 and TRBJ1-1 for the parts outside the CDR3, the full variable domain is SAVISQKPSRDICQRGTSLTIQCQVDSQVTMMFWYRQQPGQSLTLIATANQGSEATYESGFVIDKFPISRPNLTFSTLTVSNMSPEDSSIYLCSVEVYGARGDTEAFFGQGTRLTVV.

This clonotype was found many times. The V call is TRBV19, the J call TRBJ1-1; no clear D gene. V was shortened by 0 bases and J by 1 base, with 18 bases between the two germline ends. This CDR3 has 18 residues. CDR1 is LNHDA, CDR2 SQIVND, per germline (reference sequence). The CDR3 DNA is TGTGCCAGTAGTATAGATATAGAACGTGCGGCGCGGAACACTGAAGCTTTCTTT. Its translation is CASSIDIERAARNTEAFF.

This clonotype showed up many times. The chain couples TRBV12-3 or TRBV12-4 to TRBJ1-5; a weak D match, TRBD1 (5 bases). The CDR3 consists of 14 residues. V lost 4 bases to trimming and J lost 6 bases, with 13 bases between them. The CDR3 DNA reads TGTGCCAGCAGTTGGTCAGGGCTTGTTCAGCCCCAGCATTTT. This sequence encodes CASSWSGLVQPQHF.

This clonotype was seen at least ten times. This chain links TRBV5-1 with TRBJ2-5; D perhaps matches TRBD1 (6 bases). This CDR3 has 15 residues. The ends were cut back, 0 bases at V and 5 bases at J, with 14 bases in the middle. Germline V gives CDR1 SGHRS, CDR2 YFSETQ. CDR3 amino acids: CASSLGIQGTETQYF. The CDR3 nucleotides read TGCGCCAGCAGCTTGGGGATACAGGGTACGGAGACCCAGTACTTC.

Ten or more counts support this clonotype. V gene TRBV12-3 or TRBV12-4 combines with J gene TRBJ2-5; possible D gene TRBD1, 6 bases. This CDR3 is 13 amino acids long. V gave up 6 bases and J gave up 2 bases, with 10 bases separating them. The CDR3 DNA is TGTGCCAGCAGCACGACAGGACAAGAGACCCAGTACTTC. As protein: CASSTTGQETQYF.

In this sample, this clonotype turned up many times. V is TRBV6-1 and J is TRBJ2-7; a weak D match, TRBD1 (5 bases). Per the germline V gene, CDR1 is MNHNS and CDR2 is SASEGT. V was clipped by 6 bases and J by 1 base, with 13 bases between them. The CDR3 runs to 14 residues. The CDR3 protein is CASRDQGGSYEQYF. The CDR3 DNA is TGTGCCAGCAGGGACCAGGGTGGATCCTACGAGCAGTACTTC.

This clonotype was seen many times. The chain uses TRBV3-1 and TRBJ1-1; D remains unclear. V was shortened by 0 bases and J by 11 bases, with 13 bases between the two germline ends. The length of the CDR3 is 13 residues. Germline lookup yields CDR1 LGHDT and CDR2 YNNKEL (reference sequence). The CDR3 protein is CASSQEDYNAAFF. The DNA of the CDR3 is TGTGCCAGCAGCCAAGAGGATTACAATGCGGCTTTCTTT.

In its sample, this clonotype was seen many times. The rearrangement links TRBV6-2 or TRBV6-3 to TRBJ1-1, with TRBD1 matching over 7 bases. This CDR3 contains 12 residues. The V and J ends lost 7 bases and 12 bases, in that order; junction bases with no gene match: 11. CDR1 is MNHEY, CDR2 SVGEGT, per germline. CDR3 amino acids: CASNAGTVLSFF. Written as DNA, the CDR3 is TGTGCCAGCAATGCCGGGACAGTCCTCTCTTTCTTT.

Many counts were recorded for this clonotype. The V and J genes are TRBV9 and TRBJ2-5; the match to TRBD1 covers 12 bases. The J segment lost 5 bases and the V segment lost 4 bases, leaving 12 bases of the junction unmatched. The CDR3 loop spans 17 amino acids. Germline CDR1 reads SGDLS; CDR2 reads YYNGEE. The CDR3 region has the DNA TGTGCCAGCAGCAACCACCCCGGGACAGGGGGCAGGGAGACCCAGTACTTC. It yields the protein CASSNHPGTGGRETQYF. Supplemented by reference TRBV9 and TRBJ2-5, the full variable domain reads DSGVTQTPKHLITATGQRVTLRCSPRSGDLSVYWYQQSLDQGLQFLIQYYNGEERAKGNILERFSAQQFPDLHSELNLSSLELGDSALYFCASSNHPGTGGRETQYFGPGTRLLVL.

This clonotype showed up many times. This chain connects TRBV7-9 to TRBJ1-5; maybe TRBD1 (6 bases). Per the germline V gene, CDR1 is SEHNR and CDR2 is FQNEAQ (reference sequence). The CDR3 is made up of 14 amino acids. Trimming shortened V by 6 bases and J by 3 bases, and 12 bases separated the two germline ends. For the CDR3, the DNA is TGTGCCAGCAGGGCGGGGGGGCACAATCAGCCCCAGCATTTT. It is translated as CASRAGGHNQPQHF.

V gene TRBV5-1 combines with J gene TRBJ2-7, with TRBD2 matching 10 bases. Germline-derived CDR1 and CDR2 are SGHRS and YFSETQ. V trimming: 4 bases; J trimming: 7 bases; junction bases outside the gene matches: 14. The CDR3 runs to 16 residues. The CDR3 region is CASSSGLAEAAWEQYF. The DNA for the CDR3 is TGCGCCAGCAGCAGCGGACTAGCGGAGGCCGCCTGGGAGCAGTACTTC.

This clonotype was observed at least ten times. The genes are TRBV20-1 and TRBJ1-2, with 12 bases aligning to TRBD1. V shed 0 bases, J shed 8 bases, and the junction held 13 bases outside the gene matches. Germline CDR1 is DFQATT and CDR2 is SNEGSKA (reference sequence). CDR3 size: 17 residues. The CDR3 DNA sequence: TGCAGTGCTAGAGATAGGAGACCGGGACAGGGGGCGGAGGGCTACACCTTC. Protein sequence: CSARDRRPGQGAEGYTF.

This clonotype has only a few counts. This chain links TRBV7-2 with TRBJ2-7; TRBD2 agrees at 8 bases. Germline trimming cut 5 bases from V and 7 bases from J; bases unmatched to any gene: 13. CDR1 and CDR2 from the germline V gene are SGHTA and FQGNSA. The CDR3 contains 15 residues. CDR3 amino acids: CASSPQYGRAVEQYF. CDR3 nucleotide sequence: TGTGCCAGCAGCCCCCAATACGGGAGGGCCGTAGAGCAGTACTTC. Looking up the rest from reference TRBV7-2 and TRBJ2-7 gives the full variable domain: GAGVSQSPSNKVTEKGKDVELRCDPISGHTALYWYRQSLGQGLEFLIYFQGNSAPDKSGLPSDRFSAERTGGSVSTLTIQRTQQEDSAVYLCASSPQYGRAVEQYFGPGTRLTVT.

At least ten counts were recorded for this clonotype. The chain joins TRBV29-1 to TRBJ1-1; TRBD1 is a possible D gene (5 bases). The germline CDR1 and CDR2 sequences are SQVTM and ANQGSEA. This CDR3 is 15 amino acids long. Trimming cost V 7 bases and J 3 bases, with 21 bases left between them. The CDR3 sequence: CSAGLGGTIYTEAFF. CDR3 DNA sequence: TGCAGCGCTGGATTGGGGGGTACGATCTACACTGAAGCTTTCTTT.

This clonotype was found many times. The V and J genes are TRBV4-2 and TRBJ2-2; D remains unclear. The CDR3 extends over 15 amino acids. Germline V gene sequence: CDR1 LGHNA, CDR2 YNFKEQ. Trimming took off 1 base at V and 1 base at J, with 7 bases between the two ends. CDR3 DNA: TGTGCCAGCAGCCAAGTAACAGTGAACACCGGGGAGCTGTTTTTT. This codes for CASSQVTVNTGELFF.

At least ten counts were recorded for this clonotype. The genes are TRBV5-6 and TRBJ1-5; no firm D call. The ends were cut back, 2 bases at V and 7 bases at J, with 10 bases in the middle. The CDR3 is 13 residues long. The germline V gene has CDR1 SGHDT and CDR2 YYEEEE. For the CDR3, the DNA is TGTGCCAGCAGCTTAATGGGAGAGCAGCCCCAGCATTTT. Its translation: CASSLMGEQPQHF.

This clonotype has a count of ten or more. V and J are TRBV20-1 and TRBJ2-7; TRBD1 or TRBD2 may be the D gene (5 bases each). This CDR3 region has 13 residues. V gave up 3 bases and J gave up 1 base, with 10 bases separating them. Germline loops: CDR1 DFQATT, CDR2 SNEGSKA (reference sequence). The CDR3 DNA reads as TGCAGTGCTAGTGGGGGAAGGTCCTACGAGCAGTACTTC. It translates to CSASGGRSYEQYF.

This clonotype was observed many times. The chain employs TRBV20-1 and TRBJ2-4; D is uncertain. V was pared by 0 bases and J by 0 bases, with 9 bases between. CDR3 size: 15 residues. The germline CDR1 and CDR2 sequences are DFQATT and SNEGSKA (reference sequence). The CDR3 bases are TGCAGTGCTAGAGATCCAACAGTAGCCAAAAACATTCAGTACTTC. This encodes CSARDPTVAKNIQYF.